This T cell receptor (beta chain) is drawn from a study of blood T cell repertoires in COVID-19. About the study: Samples of COVID-19 (acute and convalescent) were obtained from the United States, Italy and Spain.

Germline loops: CDR1 SGHTA, CDR2 FQGNSA. The V and J ends lost 3 bases and 1 base, in that order; junction bases with no gene match: 5. CDR3 size: 16 residues. Here immunoSEQ multiplex PCR was the method, and the copy in TCRdb shows in-frame clones only, minus some. The data hold more than 85,000 clones, with around four fifths observed a single time. The sequence was collected from a woman in her fifties or sixties with acute or convalescent COVID-19. The V and J genes are TRBV7-2 and TRBJ2-4; 8 bases are a match to TRBD1. Sequencing was carried out using peripheral blood. The CDR3 DNA reads TGTGCCAGCAGCTTGAGGACAGGGATGGCCAAAAACATTCAGTACTTC. This encodes CASSLRTGMAKNIQYF.